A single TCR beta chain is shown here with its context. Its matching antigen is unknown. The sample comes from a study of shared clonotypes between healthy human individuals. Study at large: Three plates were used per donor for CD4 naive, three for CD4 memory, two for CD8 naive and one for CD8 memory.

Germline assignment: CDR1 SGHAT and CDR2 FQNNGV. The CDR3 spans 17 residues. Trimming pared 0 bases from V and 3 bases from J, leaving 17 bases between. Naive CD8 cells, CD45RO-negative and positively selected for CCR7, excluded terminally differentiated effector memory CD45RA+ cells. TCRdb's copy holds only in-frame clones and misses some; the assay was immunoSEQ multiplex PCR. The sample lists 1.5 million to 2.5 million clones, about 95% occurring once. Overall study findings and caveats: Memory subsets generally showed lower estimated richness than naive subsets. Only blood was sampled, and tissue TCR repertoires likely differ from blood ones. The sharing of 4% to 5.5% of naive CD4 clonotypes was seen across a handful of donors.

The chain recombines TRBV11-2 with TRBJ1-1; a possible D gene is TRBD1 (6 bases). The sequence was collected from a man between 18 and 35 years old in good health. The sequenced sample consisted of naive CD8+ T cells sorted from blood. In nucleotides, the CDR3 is TGTGCCAGCAGCTTAGAGCCAGGGGCGGATAAATACACTGAAGCTTTCTTT. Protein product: CASSLEPGADKYTEAFF. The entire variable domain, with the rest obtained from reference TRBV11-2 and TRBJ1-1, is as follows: EAGVAQSPRYKIIEKRQSVAFWCNPISGHATLYWYQQILGQGPKLLIQFQNNGVVDDSQLPKDRFSAERLKGVDSTLKIQPAKLEDSAVYLCASSLEPGADKYTEAFFGQGTRLTVV.